This passage covers 24 T cell receptor beta chains from one sample sequenced in a study of shared clonotypes between healthy human individuals. Libraries were prepared by immunoSEQ multiplex PCR; TCRdb keeps only in-frame clonotypes and omits some of them. The sample yields about 490,000 clones, 81% seen once. Sequenced sample: PBMCs. The receptors derive from a woman aged 35 to 49 in good health. Some clones in this sample may be carry-over from other donors' samples.

To note about this clone: This sample includes further DNA sequences coding for the same CDR3. CDR3 protein: CASSFRGNEKLFF. The CDR3 DNA sequence: TGTGCCAGCAGCTTTCGCGGTAATGAAAAACTGTTTTTT. The chain joins TRBV7-2 to TRBJ1-4; D not certain. Trimming cost V 3 bases and J 4 bases, with 6 bases left between them. This CDR3 has 13 residues. Germline CDR1 and CDR2: SGHTA and FQGNSA.

Turning to this clone: It is likely a read error: a sequence one base away is far more abundant. The chain links TRBV30 to TRBJ2-5; D is undetermined. The V gene's germline CDR1 is GTSNPN and CDR2 SVGIG (reference sequence). CDR3 length: 13 amino acids. CDR3 sequence: CALSVSLSETQYF. In DNA form, the CDR3 reads TGTGCCTTGAGTGTATCCCTAAGTGAGACCCAGTACTTC.

As DNA, the CDR3 is TGTGCCAGCAGTTTGGGGGAGCCTGGCACAGATACGCAGTATTTT. It codes for CASSLGEPGTDTQYF. V is TRBV27 and J is TRBJ2-3; D possibly uses TRBD1 or TRBD2 (5 bases each). V lost 3 bases and J lost 1, with 11 bases in between. In germline, CDR1 is MNHEY, CDR2 SMNVEV (reference sequence). This CDR3 is 15 amino acids long.

The genes are TRBV30 and TRBJ2-5; D might be TRBD1 (5 bases). This CDR3 region has 15 residues. Looked up from germline, CDR1 is GTSNPN and CDR2 is SVGIG (reference sequence). Deletions cut 0 bases from V and 2 bases from J, with 13 bases between. The CDR3 is CAWSVGWGRQETQYF. In nucleotides, the CDR3 is TGTGCCTGGAGTGTTGGGTGGGGCCGACAAGAGACCCAGTACTTC.

Only a few counts were recorded for this clone. The chain carries TRBV4-1 and TRBJ2-1; D is possibly TRBD1 or TRBD2 (5 bases each). From germline, CDR1 is MGHRA and CDR2 YSYEKL. The CDR3 loop spans 15 amino acids. Trimming stripped 4 bases from V and 2 bases from J, with 12 bases between. This CDR3 reads CASSPVGVTYNEQFF. DNA for the CDR3: TGCGCCAGCAGCCCGGTGGGGGTAACCTACAATGAGCAGTTCTTC.

This clone was seen only once. V usage is TRBV7-9 and J usage is TRBJ2-5; D might be TRBD1 or TRBD2, each matching 5 bases. This CDR3 has 13 amino acids. V dropped 7 bases and J dropped 0 bases, with 9 bases sitting between them. The germline V gene has CDR1 SEHNR and CDR2 FQNEAQ (reference sequence). The CDR3 nucleotides read TGTGCCAGCAACCCGGGACACCAAGAGACCCAGTACTTC. This translates into CASNPGHQETQYF.

In the case of this clone: The conserved phenylalanine or tryptophan normally closing the CDR3 is absent here, so this likely arose from a read error. Because the CDR3's place on the DNA is in doubt, the DNA is left out and the CDR3 is given as listed by TCRdb. The rearrangement links TRBV11-3 to TRBJ1-3. Germline CDR1 SGHNT, CDR2 YENEEA. The CDR3 adds up to 10 amino acids, both ends counted. CDR3 sequence reads: CASSLVRAGT.

This clone was counted a single time. A far larger clone is a single base away, which makes a read error likely. The rearrangement uses TRBV13 and TRBJ2-7; D remains ambiguous. The ends were cut back, 8 bases at V and 6 bases at J, with 20 bases in the middle. CDR3 length equals 14 residues. Germline CDR1 PRHDT, CDR2 FYEKMQ (reference sequence). CDR3 amino acids: CASSLSGWRLEQYF. CDR3 nucleotide sequence: TGTGCCAGCTCGTTGAGTGGATGGCGGCTCGAGCAGTACTTC.

Concerning this clone: This probably arose from a read error, given a far larger clone one base away. The chain recombines TRBV5-1 with TRBJ2-6; TRBD2 is a possible D gene (7 bases). Germline CDR1 is SGHRS and CDR2 is YFSETQ. The CDR3 contains 16 residues. V lost 4 bases to trimming and J lost 1 base, with 12 bases between them. This chain's CDR3 is CASSAGGLSGANVLTF. CDR3 nucleotide sequence: TGCGCCAGCAGCGCCGGGGGGCTTTCTGGGGCCAACGTCCTGACTTTC.

The genes are TRBV7-8 and TRBJ1-1, with D possibly being TRBD1 (5 bases). Germline V gives CDR1 SGHVS, CDR2 FQNEAQ. Trimming shortened V by 7 bases and J by 10 bases, and 22 bases separated the two germline ends. The CDR3 spans 14 residues. CDR3 DNA: TGTGCCAGCACCCTATCGGACCTAACCGGGGGAGCTTTCTTT. Its protein product is CASTLSDLTGGAFF.

The chain joins TRBV11-3 to TRBJ2-1, with D tentatively TRBD2 (6 bases). The CDR3 length is 13 residues. Germline loops: CDR1 SGHNT, CDR2 YENEEA. Trimming shortened V by 4 bases and J by 3 bases, and 7 bases separated the two germline ends. The CDR3: CASSSTSYNEQFF. The CDR3 bases are TGTGCCAGCAGCTCGACTAGCTACAATGAGCAGTTCTTC.

This chain joins TRBV28 and TRBJ1-5, with D hard to call. Germline V lookup: CDR1 MDHEN, CDR2 SYDVKM. This CDR3 is built from 19 residues. V dropped 4 bases and J dropped 6 bases, with 28 bases sitting between them. CDR3 nucleotide sequence: TGTGCCAGCAGTTCGGGGTGGTCCGTACTGGTGGGTCGGGCTCAGCCCCAGCATTTT. Amino acids: CASSSGWSVLVGRAQPQHF.

The chain combines TRBV4-2 with TRBJ2-3; unclear D gene. There are 16 residues in the CDR3. V was clipped by 1 base and J by 1 base, with 12 bases between them. Germline CDR1 and CDR2: LGHNA and YNFKEQ. CDR3 DNA sequence: TGTGCCAGCAGCCAAGTTATGGCGGTAGGCACAGATACGCAGTATTTT. It encodes CASSQVMAVGTDTQYF.

This chain joins TRBV4-2 and TRBJ2-1; the match to TRBD2 covers 9 bases. CDR3 length: 16 amino acids. CDR1 and CDR2 (germline): LGHNA, YNFKEQ. The J segment lost 3 bases and the V segment lost 0 bases, leaving 3 bases of the junction unmatched. The CDR3 reads CASSQDQREVYNEQFF. In DNA form, the CDR3 reads TGTGCCAGCAGCCAAGACCAGCGGGAGGTCTACAATGAGCAGTTCTTC.

The rearrangement links TRBV5-8 to TRBJ1-1, with D possibly matching TRBD1 (6 bases). Germline-derived CDR1 and CDR2 are SGHTS and YDEGEE. The CDR3 length is 13 residues. V was trimmed by 2 bases and J by 6 bases, leaving 11 bases between them. The chain's CDR3 is CASSLQGRSEAFF. The CDR3 nucleotides read TGTGCCAGCAGCTTACAGGGTCGGTCTGAAGCTTTCTTT.

Comment on this clone: This sequence is one base from a far larger clone and is likely a read error. The conserved phenylalanine or tryptophan is not found at the CDR3 terminus, so this likely reflects a read error. The chain has TRBV6-5 and TRBJ2-7; TRBD1 matches 7 bases. This CDR3 comprises 16 residues. Germline CDR1 and CDR2: MNHEY and SVGAGI. V dropped 2 bases and J dropped 0; count of bases not matched to a gene: 7. CDR3 coding DNA: TGTGCCAGCAGTTACGGGACCCCAGGGGGCTCCTACGAGCAGTACCTC. It codes for CASSYGTPGGSYEQYL.

This rearrangement joins TRBV6-5 to TRBJ2-2, with 7 nucleotides matching TRBD1. Trimming took 6 bases from V and 4 from J; bases not matched to a gene: 8. Germline V CDR1 and CDR2: MNHEY, SVGAGI. The CDR3 contains 15 residues. CDR3 sequence (DNA): TGTGCCAGCAGCCGACAGGGTAGGGGCACCGGGGAGCTGTTTTTT. Protein: CASSRQGRGTGELFF.

The CDR3, as DNA: TGTGCCAGCGCTAGCGGAAGCTCCTACGAGCAGTACTTC. Its protein is CASASGSSYEQYF. This sequence joins TRBV28 and TRBJ2-7, with TRBD2 matching over 7 bases. The length of the CDR3 is 13 residues. Per the germline V gene, CDR1 is MDHEN and CDR2 is SYDVKM. Germline trimming cut 8 bases from V and 0 bases from J; bases unmatched to any gene: 4.

This CDR3 reads CASSHQLAGSSRSYNEQFF. CDR3 bases: TGCGCCAGCAGTCACCAACTAGCGGGGAGCTCCCGCTCCTACAATGAGCAGTTCTTC. The genes are TRBV4-3 and TRBJ2-1, with 10 bases lining up with TRBD2. V was pared by 6 bases and J by 0 bases, with 14 bases of the junction left unmatched. Germline CDR1 reads LGHNA; CDR2 reads YSLEER. The CDR3 has 19 residues.

The chain combines TRBV9 with TRBJ2-1; 9 positions match TRBD1. Germline CDR1 reads SGDLS; CDR2 reads YYNGEE. J gave up 2 bases and V 3 bases, and 3 bases lay outside the gene matches. The CDR3 sequence is 15 residues long. The CDR3 coding sequence is TGTGCCAGCAGCGCTACAGGGGGCCCCTACAATGAGCAGTTCTTC. This translates into CASSATGGPYNEQFF.

V gene TRBV29-1 combines with J gene TRBJ2-3, with a possible D match to TRBD2 (6 bases). Germline CDR1 and CDR2: SQVTM and ANQGSEA. The V end was cut by 7 bases, the J end by 5 bases, with 16 bases between. This CDR3 has 13 residues. The CDR3 DNA reads as TGCAGCGCCGGAGGGAATTTTAGAGATACGCAGTATTTT. Translation: CSAGGNFRDTQYF.

The chain employs TRBV28 and TRBJ1-2; D uncertain. Trimming took 5 bases from V and 3 from J, leaving 7 bases between them. The CDR3 is 12 residues long. Germline V gives CDR1 MDHEN, CDR2 SYDVKM. CDR3 amino acids: CASSPMDYGYTF. CDR3 coding DNA: TGTGCCAGCAGTCCCATGGACTATGGCTACACCTTC.

The chain recombines TRBV7-9 with TRBJ1-4; a possible D gene is TRBD1 (5 bases). Germline CDR1 reads SEHNR; CDR2 reads FQNEAQ (reference sequence). Deletions cut 5 bases from V and 11 bases from J, with 24 bases between. This CDR3 comprises 16 residues. The CDR3 bases are TGTGCCAGCAGCGGCTTAGGGGAGTCTCCGAGGTTTAAACTGTTTTTT. Protein product: CASSGLGESPRFKLFF. Filled out from reference TRBV7-9 and TRBJ1-4, the complete variable domain reads DTGVSQNPRHKITKRGQNVTFRCDPISEHNRLYWYRQTLGQGPEFLTYFQNEAQLEKSRLLSDRFSAERPKGSFSTLEIQRTEQGDSAMYLCASSGLGESPRFKLFFGSGTQLSVL.

This chain links TRBV19 with TRBJ2-7; 8 nucleotides match TRBD1. J gave up 6 bases and V 1 base, and 5 bases lay outside the gene matches. The germline CDR1 and CDR2 sequences are LNHDA and SQIVND (reference sequence). The CDR3 covers 14 residues. The CDR3 loop reads CASSIAGGSGEQYF. Here the CDR3 DNA reads TGTGCCAGTAGTATAGCAGGGGGCTCGGGCGAGCAGTACTTC.